Included here is one T cell receptor (beta chain) sequence, with context. The antigen is undetermined. This entry comes from a study of graft-versus-host responses after intestinal transplantation. V lost 4 bases, J lost 3 bases, and 10 bases stayed unmatched. This CDR3 contains 16 residues. The germline V gene has CDR1 SGHRS and CDR2 YFSETQ. Produced via immunoSEQ multiplex PCR; TCRdb's table is partial and in-frame only. The table includes tens of thousands of clones, roughly 94% detected once. The gene calls are TRBV5-1 and TRBJ2-7; TRBD1 aligns across 10 bases. The sample here was unstimulated CD4+ T cells sorted from spleen or lymph node cells, taken before transplant. The receptor's source is a human donor who was the organ donor for an intestinal transplant. The CDR3 loop reads CASSRPPDRGIYEQYF. CDR3 bases: TGCGCCAGCAGCCGGCCCCCGGACAGGGGGATCTACGAGCAGTACTTC.